This T cell receptor beta chain appears in the sequencing data of a study of human T cells and chemical hapten exposure. Overall study: All patients underwent weekly scalp dosing with diphenylcyclopropenone for the full approximately 25-week study. Study outcomes and limitations: PT1 expanded TCR numbers rose with patch test score.

This clonotype was seen a few times. Its specificity is not known. Stated time point: pre-sensitization, week 0. This sample's treatment: therapeutic diphenylcyclopropenone sensitization with weekly scalp DPC. Using its own MiXCR run on the RACE reads, TCRdb lists one record per CDR3 protein. The sample carries approximately 57,000 distinct CDR3 sequences, approximately 9.9% recorded once. CDR1 and CDR2 from the germline V gene are SGHTA and FQGNSA. The CDR3 runs 13 residues. Unmatched junction bases numbered 5, after V lost 6 bases and J lost 7 bases. The sequencing used whole blood, collected in connection with sensitization to the hapten diphenylcyclopropenone (DPC). The sequence was obtained from a middle-aged man with alopecia areata. Some clones in this sample may be carry-over from other donors' samples. The rearrangement joins TRBV7-2 to TRBJ2-1; 8 positions match TRBD1. This CDR3 is CASSTDRGNEQFF. Here the CDR3 DNA reads TGTGCCAGCAGTACCGACAGGGGTAATGAGCAGTTCTTC.